Presented here are 5 T cell receptor beta chains from one specimen sequenced in a study of cytomegalovirus exposure and HLA in healthy donors. PCR used 60 Vbeta primers and 13 Jbeta primers. The repertoire was sequenced with immunoSEQ multiplex PCR; TCRdb's copy has only in-frame clones and lacks some. The table includes around 130,000 clones, 88% detected once. Source material: PBMCs. These receptors were taken from a woman between 35 and 50 years old in good health and CMV-seronegative.

As DNA, the CDR3 is TGTGCCAGCAGCTTTAGGACAGGCGAAACGGGCTACGAGCAGTACTTC. Translated: CASSFRTGETGYEQYF. V gene TRBV11-1 combines with J gene TRBJ2-7; 7 bases agree with TRBD1. V lost 3 bases, J lost 3 bases, and 11 bases stayed unmatched. Germline CDR1 reads SGHAT; CDR2 reads FQDESV (reference sequence). The CDR3 sequence is 16 residues long.

CDR3 DNA sequence: TGTGCCAGCGTAGGGTCGGGGAGGGGCGGCACTGAAGCTTTCTTT. Protein sequence: CASVGSGRGGTEAFF. The V call is TRBV27, the J call TRBJ1-1; D possibly corresponds to TRBD1 (5 bases). The CDR3 is 15 residues long. Germline V gene data show CDR1 as MNHEY and CDR2 as SMNVEV (reference sequence). Trimming removed 8 bases at V and 4 bases at J, with 20 bases between.

This chain connects TRBV29-1 to TRBJ2-5; 8 nucleotides line up with TRBD2. This CDR3 has 14 residues. The trim removed 8 bases at V and 4 bases at J, leaving 12 bases unmatched. The V gene's germline CDR1 is SQVTM and CDR2 ANQGSEA. CDR3 nucleotides: TGCAGCCGGGGGGGGGCGGAGCAGGCAGAGACCCAGTACTTC. This translates into CSRGGAEQAETQYF.

CDR3 sequence reads: CASGHNEQFF. DNA of the CDR3: TGCGCCAGCGGGCACAATGAGCAGTTCTTC. The J gene is TRBJ2-1, the V gene TRBV5-1; D is uncertain. The CDR3 is made up of 10 amino acids. The V gene lost 7 bases and the J gene lost 5 bases, with 4 bases spanning the gap. Looked up from germline, CDR1 is SGHRS and CDR2 is YFSETQ. Supplemented by reference TRBV5-1 and TRBJ2-1, the full variable domain reads KAGVTQTPRYLIKTRGQQVTLSCSPISGHRSVSWYQQTPGQGLQFLFEYFSETQRNKGNFPGRFSGRQFSNSRSEMNVSTLELGDSALYLCASGHNEQFFGPGTRLTVL.

The chain carries TRBV23-1 and TRBJ2-3; 8 bases match TRBD2. TRBV23-1 is an ORF, with its function uncertain. The CDR3 consists of 21 residues. V was clipped by 4 bases and J by 2 bases; unmatched bases: 23. The CDR3 here is CASSPSIRTALAGTITDTQYF. In DNA form, the CDR3 reads TGCGCCAGCAGTCCCAGCATAAGGACGGCTCTAGCGGGCACTATCACAGATACGCAGTATTTT.